These 11 T cell receptor beta chains were sequenced from one sample in a study of blood T cell repertoires in COVID-19. Clones were read by immunoSEQ multiplex PCR, and TCRdb kept only the in-frame ones, dropping some. The profile shows about 280,000 clones, about four fifths of them singletons. Sequencing used PBMCs or T cells enriched from blood (not recorded which). Source of these receptors: a man aged 40-55 years who had been exposed to COVID-19.

Turning to this clone: The sample holds other DNA sequences that translate to the same CDR3. The chain employs TRBV5-4 and TRBJ2-3; TRBD1 aligns across 8 bases. J gave up 3 bases and V 0 bases, and 0 bases lay outside the gene matches. The CDR3 totals 14 residues. Germline values: CDR1 SGHNT, CDR2 YYREEE (reference sequence). The CDR3 is CASSLDRGTDTQYF. In DNA form, the CDR3 reads TGTGCCAGCAGCTTGGACAGGGGGACAGATACGCAGTATTTT. The full variable domain, its missing parts supplied by reference TRBV5-4 and TRBJ2-3, is ETGVTQSPTHLIKTRGQQVTLRCSSQSGHNTVSWYQQALGQGPQFIFQYYREEENGRGNFPPRFSGLQFPNYSSELNVNALELDDSALYLCASSLDRGTDTQYFGPGTRLTVL.

This clone was counted a single time. The CDR3 region is CASSVEVGSNEQFF. Here the CDR3 DNA reads TGTGCCAGCAGCGTGGAGGTAGGCTCCAATGAGCAGTTCTTC. The rearrangement uses TRBV9 and TRBJ2-1; tentative D call: TRBD2 (5 bases). Germline V gene lookup returns CDR1 SGDLS and CDR2 YYNGEE. The V end lost 2 bases, the J end lost 6 bases, and 12 bases lay between the germline ends. The CDR3 loop spans 14 amino acids.

A few counts support this clone. This chain connects TRBV25-1 to TRBJ1-6; TRBD1 might be the D (5 bases). Trimming took 6 bases from V and 6 from J, leaving 9 bases between them. CDR1 and CDR2 from the germline V gene are MGHDK and SYGVNS. This CDR3 is built from 13 residues. Here the CDR3 reads CASSRQTNSPLHF. DNA of the CDR3: TGTGCCAGCAGCCGACAGACTAATTCACCCCTCCACTTT.

The table lists this clone with a count of one. The J gene is TRBJ1-2, the V gene TRBV20-1, with D possibly matching TRBD1 (6 bases). This CDR3 is 11 amino acids long. Germline V gene lookup returns CDR1 DFQATT and CDR2 SNEGSKA (reference sequence). Trimming cost V 3 bases and J 6 bases, with 8 bases left between them. The DNA of the CDR3 is TGCAGTGCTAGGGGACAAAATGGCTACACCTTC. Protein product: CSARGQNGYTF.

This sequence joins TRBV2 and TRBJ1-2, with TRBD1 as a possible D gene (6 bases). Germline assignment: CDR1 SNHLY and CDR2 FYNNEI. This CDR3 is 14 amino acids long. Trimming stripped 2 bases from V and 4 bases from J, with 11 bases between. The CDR3 sequence: CASSEQGNSYGYTF. DNA for the CDR3: TGTGCCAGCAGTGAACAGGGGAATTCCTATGGCTACACCTTC.

This clone was observed many times. This chain uses TRBV27 with TRBJ1-5; tentatively, D is TRBD1 (6 bases). The CDR3 has 16 residues. Per germline, CDR1 MNHEY and CDR2 SMNVEV (reference sequence). Trimming stripped 5 bases from V and 0 bases from J, with 14 bases between. Written as DNA, the CDR3 is TGTGCCAGCAGTCCACACAGGGATTATAGCAATCAGCCCCAGCATTTT. It is translated as CASSPHRDYSNQPQHF.

The chain has TRBV11-2 and TRBJ1-3; perhaps TRBD1 as D (5 bases). CDR3 length: 19 amino acids. Trimming shortened V by 4 bases and J by 5 bases, and 27 bases separated the two germline ends. Per germline, CDR1 SGHAT and CDR2 FQNNGV. CDR3 region: CASSSKGYQNPGTRNTIYF. CDR3 DNA: TGTGCCAGCAGCTCAAAGGGGTACCAAAACCCAGGAACGAGAAACACCATATATTTT.

This chain uses TRBV18 with TRBJ1-4, with 9 bases aligning to TRBD1. Germline CDR1 reads KGHSH; CDR2 reads LQKENI. Trimming at V came to 2 bases and at J to 10 bases, leaving 5 bases not matched to a gene. The CDR3 is 14 residues long. The CDR3 is CASSPAGTGLKLFF. CDR3 in DNA: TGTGCCAGCTCACCAGCGGGGACAGGGTTAAAACTGTTTTTT.

The V call is TRBV11-1, the J call TRBJ2-2, with D possibly TRBD2 on 5 matching bases. The CDR3 sequence is 14 residues long. V shed 8 bases and J shed 0 bases, with 10 bases lying between them. The V gene's germline CDR1 is SGHAT and CDR2 FQDESV (reference sequence). Here the CDR3 reads CASVQDSNTGELFF. Written as DNA, the CDR3 is TGTGCCAGCGTTCAGGACTCGAACACCGGGGAGCTGTTTTTT.

The rearrangement joins TRBV14 to TRBJ1-3, with no clear D. CDR3 size: 15 residues. Germline V gene lookup returns CDR1 SGHDN and CDR2 FVKESK. V lost 3 bases and J lost 4, with 13 bases in between. The CDR3 loop reads CASSHRWAYGNTIYF. The CDR3 DNA sequence: TGTGCCAGCAGCCACCGATGGGCCTACGGAAACACCATATATTTT.

This clone turned up a few times. CDR3: CASSIRDKNTGELFF. For the CDR3, the DNA is TGCGCCAGCAGCATCCGGGACAAGAACACCGGGGAGCTGTTTTTT. The rearrangement links TRBV5-1 to TRBJ2-2, with D possibly being TRBD1 (6 bases). The ends were cut back, 4 bases at V and 1 base at J, with 11 bases in the middle. This CDR3 contains 15 residues. Per germline, CDR1 SGHRS and CDR2 YFSETQ.